This T cell receptor (beta chain) was recorded in a study of blood T cell repertoires in COVID-19. Study information: Researchers got acute and convalescent COVID-19 samples from the United States, Italy and Spain.

The V gene lost 3 bases and the J gene lost 1 base, with 12 bases spanning the gap. Germline-derived CDR1 and CDR2 are SEHNR and FQNEAQ (reference sequence). The CDR3 length is 16 residues. The table came from immunoSEQ multiplex PCR; TCRdb's copy has only in-frame clones and leaves some out. The sample lists 200,000 to 300,000 clones; roughly 83% were seen once. This receptor was identified in a woman older than 75 with acute or convalescent COVID-19. Sequenced input: peripheral blood. The chain uses TRBV7-9 and TRBJ1-4; D is uncertain. For the CDR3, the DNA is TGTGCCAGCAGCTTTAGTGTGGGGAGAACTAATGAAAAACTGTTTTTT. It yields the protein CASSFSVGRTNEKLFF. Drawing the rest from reference TRBV7-9 and TRBJ1-4, the complete variable domain is DTGVSQNPRHKITKRGQNVTFRCDPISEHNRLYWYRQTLGQGPEFLTYFQNEAQLEKSRLLSDRFSAERPKGSFSTLEIQRTEQGDSAMYLCASSFSVGRTNEKLFFGSGTQLSVL.